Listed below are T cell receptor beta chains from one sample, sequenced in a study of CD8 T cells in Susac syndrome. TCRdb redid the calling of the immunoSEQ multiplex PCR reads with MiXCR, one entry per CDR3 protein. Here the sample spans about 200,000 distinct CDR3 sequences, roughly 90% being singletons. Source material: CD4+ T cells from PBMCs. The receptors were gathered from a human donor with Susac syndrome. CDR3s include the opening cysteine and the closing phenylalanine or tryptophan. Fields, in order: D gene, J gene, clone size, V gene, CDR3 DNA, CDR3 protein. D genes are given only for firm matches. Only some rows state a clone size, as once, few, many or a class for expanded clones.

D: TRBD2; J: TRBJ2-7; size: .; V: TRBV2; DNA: TGTGCCAGCAACCCGACTAGCGGGAGCCCCGAGCAGTACTTC; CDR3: CASNPTSGSPEQYF
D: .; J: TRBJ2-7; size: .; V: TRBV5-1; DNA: TGCGCCAGCAGTAGGGACCCTACCTCCTACGAGCAGTACTTC; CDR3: CASSRDPTSYEQYF
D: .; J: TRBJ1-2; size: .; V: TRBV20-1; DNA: TGCAGTGTCCCGGACAGAGCTTACTATGGCTACACCTTC; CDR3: CSVPDRAYYGYTF
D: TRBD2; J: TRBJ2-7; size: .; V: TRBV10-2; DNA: TGCGCCAGCATTCCAAGCGGGGGATCCTACGAGCAGTACTTC; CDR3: CASIPSGGSYEQYF
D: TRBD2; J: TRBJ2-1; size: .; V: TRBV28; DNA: TGTGCCAGCTGCCCGACTAGCGGGAGGGCCTGTGAGCAGTTCTTC; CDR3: CASCPTSGRACEQFF
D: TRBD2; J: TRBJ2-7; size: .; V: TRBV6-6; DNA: TGTGCCAGCAGTCCGACTAGCGGGAGCCAGAAGAGTTACTTC; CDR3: CASSPTSGSQKSYF
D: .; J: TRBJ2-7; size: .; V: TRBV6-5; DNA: TGTGCCAGCAGTTATCCTCAACCGGGACATCACTCCTACGAGCAGTACTTC; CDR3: CASSYPQPGHHSYEQYF
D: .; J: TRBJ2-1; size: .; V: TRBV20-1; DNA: TGCAGTGCGCAGGACGGAAGCTCCTACAATGAGCAGTTCTTC; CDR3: CSAQDGSSYNEQFF
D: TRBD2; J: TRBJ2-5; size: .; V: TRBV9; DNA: TGTGCCAGCAGCGTAGTGCCAGCGGGAGGTCCGGGGACCCAGTACTTC; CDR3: CASSVVPAGGPGTQYF
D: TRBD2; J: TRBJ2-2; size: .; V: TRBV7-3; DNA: TGTGCCAGCAGCTCGACTAGCGGGGGCGGGGAGCTGTTTTTT; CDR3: CASSSTSGGGELFF
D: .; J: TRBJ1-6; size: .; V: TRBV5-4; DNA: TGTGCCAGCAGCTTGGCTGGCAGGAATTCACCCCTCCACTTT; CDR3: CASSLAGRNSPLHF
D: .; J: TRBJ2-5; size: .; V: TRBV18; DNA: TGTGCCAGCTCACAGGGGAGGTGGACCCAGTACTTC; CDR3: CASSQGRWTQYF
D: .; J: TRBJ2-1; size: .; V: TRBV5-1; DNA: TGCGCCAGCAGCGGTAGAGGCGCCTACAATGAGCAGTTCTTC; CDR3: CASSGRGAYNEQFF
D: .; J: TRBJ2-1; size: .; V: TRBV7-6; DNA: TGTGCCAGCAGCTCCCGGGAAAGCTCCTACAATGAGCAGTTCTTC; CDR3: CASSSRESSYNEQFF
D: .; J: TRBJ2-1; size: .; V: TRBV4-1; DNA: TGCGCCAGCAGCCACAGCAGAAGACAAAACAATGAGCAGTTCTTC; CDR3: CASSHSRRQNNEQFF
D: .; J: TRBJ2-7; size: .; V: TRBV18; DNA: TGTGCCAGCTCACCATGGGCAGGCAACGAGCAGTACTTC; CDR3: CASSPWAGNEQYF
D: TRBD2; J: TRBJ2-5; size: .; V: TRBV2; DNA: TGTGCCAGCAGTCAACGACTAGCGGGGGGCCAAGAGACCCAGTACTTC; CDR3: CASSQRLAGGQETQYF
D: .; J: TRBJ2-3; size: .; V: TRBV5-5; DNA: TGTGCCAGCAGCCCGACTAGAGCACCCCAGTATTTT; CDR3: CASSPTRAPQYF
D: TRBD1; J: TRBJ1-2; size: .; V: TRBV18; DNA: TGTGCCAGCTCACCAACTACAGGGGTGAATGGCTACACCTTC; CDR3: CASSPTTGVNGYTF
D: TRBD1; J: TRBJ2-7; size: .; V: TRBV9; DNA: TGTGCCAGCAGCGCTGGGACAGGGATTCGCTACGAGCAGTACTTC; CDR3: CASSAGTGIRYEQYF
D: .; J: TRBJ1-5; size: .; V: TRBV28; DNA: TGTGCCAGCAGTCCCATGTCGGCATTCAATCAGCCCCAGCATTTT; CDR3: CASSPMSAFNQPQHF
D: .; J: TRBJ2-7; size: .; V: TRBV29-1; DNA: TGCAGCGTTGTCAGGGGATACGAGCAGTACTTC; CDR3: CSVVRGYEQYF
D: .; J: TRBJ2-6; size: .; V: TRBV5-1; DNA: TGCGCCAGCAGTTTTCTGCCGGGGGCGGGCGGGGCCAACGTCCTGACTTTC; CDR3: CASSFLPGAGGANVLTF
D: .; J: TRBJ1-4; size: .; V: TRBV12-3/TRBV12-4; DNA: TGTGCCAGCAGGTCGTCGTTGTCAACTAATGAAAAACTGTTTTTT; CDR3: CASRSSLSTNEKLFF
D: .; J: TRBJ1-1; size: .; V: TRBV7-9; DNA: TGTGCCAGCACCAAGGGGGGACGGAACACTGAAGCTTTCTTT; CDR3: CASTKGGRNTEAFF
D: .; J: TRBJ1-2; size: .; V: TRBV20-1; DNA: TGCAGTGCTAGTGTCGGGAGAGGGACATCAGCCGGCTACACCTTC; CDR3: CSASVGRGTSAGYTF
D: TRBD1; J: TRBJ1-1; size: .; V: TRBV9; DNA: TGTGCCAGCAGCTTCTTAGGACAGGGCCCTGAAGCTTTCTTT; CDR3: CASSFLGQGPEAFF
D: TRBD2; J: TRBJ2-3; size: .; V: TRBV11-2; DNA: TGTGCCAGCAGCTTCAGAGCGGGGGGGCTCACAGATACGCAGTATTTT; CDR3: CASSFRAGGLTDTQYF
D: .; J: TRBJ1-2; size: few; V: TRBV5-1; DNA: TGCGCCAGCAGCTTGAATGGGGATGATGGCTACACCTTC; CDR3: CASSLNGDDGYTF
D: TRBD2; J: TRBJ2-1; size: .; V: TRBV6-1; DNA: TGTGCCAGCAGAACGGCCCCTAGCGGTCCGTACAATGAGCAGTTCTTC; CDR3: CASRTAPSGPYNEQFF
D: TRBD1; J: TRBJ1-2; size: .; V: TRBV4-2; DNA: TGTGCCAGCAGCCAAGAGACAGGGAAGACTAACTATGGCTACACCTTC; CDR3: CASSQETGKTNYGYTF
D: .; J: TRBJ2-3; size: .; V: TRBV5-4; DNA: TGTGCCAGCAGCTTACCTCTAGCTCCCACAGATACGCAGTATTTT; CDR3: CASSLPLAPTDTQYF
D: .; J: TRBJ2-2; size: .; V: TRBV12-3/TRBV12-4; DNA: TGTGCCAGCAGTTTAACCCAGGGGCGGACCGGGGAGCTGTTTTTT; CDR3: CASSLTQGRTGELFF
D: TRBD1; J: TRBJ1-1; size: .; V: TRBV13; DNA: TGTGCCAGCAGCTCCAGGGGGGTGAACACTGAAGCTTTCTTT; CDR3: CASSSRGVNTEAFF
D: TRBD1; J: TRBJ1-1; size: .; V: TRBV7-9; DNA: TGTGCCAGCATCGAACAGGGGGTTGGCACTGAAGCTTTCTTT; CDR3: CASIEQGVGTEAFF
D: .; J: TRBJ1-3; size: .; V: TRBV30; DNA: TGTGCCTGGAATTACGGGAACCCCTCTGGAAACACCATATATTTT; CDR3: CAWNYGNPSGNTIYF
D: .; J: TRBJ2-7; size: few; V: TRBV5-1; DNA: TGCGCCAGCAGCTTGCAGGGAGAATCAGACGAGCAGTACTTC; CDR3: CASSLQGESDEQYF
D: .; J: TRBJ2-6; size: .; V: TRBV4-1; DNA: TGCGCCAGCAGCCCGGGACTCTTGTCTGGGGCCAACGTCCTGACTTTC; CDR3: CASSPGLLSGANVLTF
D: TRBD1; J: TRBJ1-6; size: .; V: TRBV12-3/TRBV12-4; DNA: TGTGCCAGCAGACCGCTTGGGACAGGGGACAATTCACCCCTCCACTTT; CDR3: CASRPLGTGDNSPLHF
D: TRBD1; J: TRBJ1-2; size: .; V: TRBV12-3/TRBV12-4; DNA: TGTGCCAGTCATCGTACAGGGGGATCACGCTATGGCTACACCTTC; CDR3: CASHRTGGSRYGYTF
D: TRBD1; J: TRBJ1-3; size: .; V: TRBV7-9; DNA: TGTGCCAGCAGCCGACAGGGGATGGGTGTGCCAATCACCATATATTTT; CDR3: CASSRQGMGVPITIYF